Listed here are 21 T cell receptor beta chains from one sample, sequenced in a study of blood T cells in healthy people across ages. PCR was performed a second time for about 7 to 11 cycles using a sample-barcoded 5' primer and a J-beta primer mix. A single record per CDR3 protein comes from TCRdb applying MiXCR to the 5' RACE reads. The repertoire holds about 780,000 distinct CDR3 sequences, with around two thirds as singletons. Sequencing input: blood. The source of these receptors is a man younger than 45 in good health.

V gene TRBV2 combines with J gene TRBJ2-1; 9 nucleotides line up with TRBD2. Trimming cost V 7 bases and J 5 bases; bases outside gene matches: 9. CDR3 length equals 15 residues. CDR1 is SNHLY and CDR2 is FYNNEI in the germline V gene. CDR3 sequence reads: CASNTLAGVHNEQFF. Here the CDR3 DNA reads TGTGCCAGCAACACCTTAGCGGGGGTCCACAATGAGCAGTTCTTC.

This clonotype occurred a few times. The CDR3 nucleotides read TGCAGTGCTACCGAGCGGGGGGTCAAAGAGACCCAGTACTTC. As protein: CSATERGVKETQYF. The chain couples TRBV20-1 to TRBJ2-5, with 9 bases that match TRBD2. CDR1 is DFQATT and CDR2 is SNEGSKA in the germline V gene (reference sequence). V shed 4 bases and J 3 bases; nucleotides not matched to a gene: 6. The CDR3 is made up of 14 amino acids.

The chain joins TRBV3-1 to TRBJ2-5; 11 bases map to TRBD2. The junction had 14 bases not matched to a gene; V was cut back by 4 bases and J by 1 base. This CDR3 comprises 19 residues. Germline V gene lookup returns CDR1 LGHDT and CDR2 YNNKEL (reference sequence). The CDR3 DNA follows: TGTGCCAGCAGCCTCATCCTTATACCTAGCGGGGGGATCCAAGAGACCCAGTACTTC. Translated, it gives CASSLILIPSGGIQETQYF.

This clonotype occurred once. The chain has TRBV28 and TRBJ2-7; D possibly uses TRBD1 or TRBD2 (5 bases each). The length of the CDR3 is 14 residues. The ends were cut back, 5 bases at V and 6 bases at J, with 17 bases in the middle. Germline lookup yields CDR1 MDHEN and CDR2 SYDVKM. The CDR3 region is CASSPVRGEGEQYF. In DNA, the CDR3 is TGTGCCAGCAGTCCCGTTAGGGGAGAGGGCGAGCAGTACTTC.

The V and J genes are TRBV6-5 and TRBJ2-4; D is tentatively TRBD1 or TRBD2 (5 bases each). There are 15 residues in the CDR3. The V end lost 4 bases, the J end lost 1 base, and 11 bases lay between the germline ends. Germline V gene sequence: CDR1 MNHEY, CDR2 SVGAGI. CDR3: CASSFLGEAKNIQYF. The CDR3 bases are TGTGCCAGCAGTTTTCTGGGGGAGGCCAAAAACATTCAGTACTTC.

This clonotype was counted a few times. J is TRBJ2-1 and V is TRBV6-6; D unresolved. CDR1 MNHNY and CDR2 SVGAGI come from the germline V gene (reference sequence). V gave up 4 bases and J gave up 8 bases, with 15 bases separating them. The CDR3 consists of 14 residues. CDR3 amino acids: CASSFYGQSYEQFF. CDR3 in DNA: TGTGCCAGCAGTTTCTACGGCCAGAGCTATGAGCAGTTCTTC.

The chain couples TRBV15 to TRBJ2-1, with TRBD1 matching over 8 bases. CDR3 length: 22 amino acids. Germline CDR1 and CDR2: LNHNV and YYDKDF (reference sequence). The V gene end was trimmed by 0 bases and the J gene end by 1 base; junction bases not matched to a gene: 20. CDR3 DNA sequence: TGTGCCACCAGCAGAGATCGTGGCGCAGGGGGCGCGTATTCTAGTTCCTACAATGAGCAGTTCTTC. This gives the protein CATSRDRGAGGAYSSSYNEQFF.

The chain is built from TRBV10-3 and TRBJ2-3, with D tentatively TRBD1 (6 bases). The V end was cut by 6 bases, the J end by 2 bases, with 12 bases between. Germline V gene sequence: CDR1 ENHRY, CDR2 SYGVKD. The CDR3 contains 14 residues. This CDR3 is CAIRNRQDTDTQYF. The CDR3 nucleotides are TGTGCCATCAGAAACCGACAGGACACAGATACGCAGTATTTT.

This rearrangement joins TRBV20-1 to TRBJ2-7; D gene ambiguous. The germline gives CDR1 DFQATT, CDR2 SNEGSKA (reference sequence). With 7 bases removed from V and 0 bases from J, the gap between germline ends came to 16 bases. This CDR3 is built from 14 residues. Written as DNA, the CDR3 is TGCAGTGTCGCCCGCCCGCTGAGCTCCTACGAGCAGTACTTC. This gives the protein CSVARPLSSYEQYF.

This clonotype was observed a handful of times. The chain employs TRBV5-1 and TRBJ2-3, with 10 bases identical to TRBD2. Per germline, CDR1 SGHRS and CDR2 YFSETQ. The CDR3 is made up of 13 amino acids. V lost 5 bases, J lost 5 bases, and 2 bases stayed unmatched. CDR3 DNA: TGCGCCAGCAGGGCTAGCGGGGGAGATACGCAGTATTTT. It translates to CASRASGGDTQYF.

V gene TRBV5-6 combines with J gene TRBJ2-5; maybe TRBD1 (5 bases). CDR1 SGHDT and CDR2 YYEEEE come from the germline V gene. V lost 4 bases to trimming and J lost 2 bases, with 15 bases between them. The CDR3 contains 15 residues. As DNA, the CDR3 is TGTGCCAGCAGCCGCTCATGGGCAGGGCAAGAGACCCAGTACTTC. Encoded protein: CASSRSWAGQETQYF.

The V call is TRBV5-1, the J call TRBJ2-5; 14 bases align to TRBD2. CDR1 and CDR2 from the germline V gene are SGHRS and YFSETQ. This CDR3 contains 19 residues. Trimming removed 3 bases from V and 2 bases from J; junction bases left unmatched: 12. In DNA, the CDR3 is TGCGCCAGCAGCTCCGTAGTCCCGGGACTAGCGGGGGCACAAGAGACCCAGTACTTC. This translates into CASSSVVPGLAGAQETQYF.

The chain combines TRBV3-1 with TRBJ2-1; tentatively, D is TRBD2 (5 bases). Trimming took 0 bases from V and 6 from J, leaving 12 bases between them. CDR1 is LGHDT and CDR2 is YNNKEL in the germline V gene (reference sequence). The CDR3 consists of 15 residues. CDR3 in DNA: TGTGCCAGCAGCCAAGATCGGGGTAGCATCAATGAGCAGTTCTTC. Protein product: CASSQDRGSINEQFF.

This clonotype was seen once. The rearrangement links TRBV7-2 to TRBJ2-3, with D tentatively TRBD1 or TRBD2 (5 bases each). CDR1 and CDR2 (germline): SGHTA, FQGNSA. The CDR3 has 15 amino acids. Trimming removed 0 bases from V and 2 bases from J, with 9 bases in between. The CDR3 DNA sequence: TGTGCCAGCAGCTTAGCGGGGGTGTACACAGATACGCAGTATTTT. Its translation is CASSLAGVYTDTQYF. Filled out from reference TRBV7-2 and TRBJ2-3, the complete variable domain reads GAGVSQSPSNKVTEKGKDVELRCDPISGHTALYWYRQSLGQGLEFLIYFQGNSAPDKSGLPSDRFSAERTGGSVSTLTIQRTQQEDSAVYLCASSLAGVYTDTQYFGPGTRLTVL.

The CDR3 here is CASRFPLNEQFF. The CDR3 DNA reads TGTGCCAGCAGGTTTCCCCTAAATGAGCAGTTCTTC. The V and J genes are TRBV12-3 or TRBV12-4 and TRBJ2-1; D remains unclear. The CDR3 runs to 12 residues. V was cut by 6 bases and J by 7 bases, with 10 bases left in between.

This sequence joins TRBV12-3 or TRBV12-4 and TRBJ1-6; no reliable D call. The CDR3 sequence is 15 residues long. Trimming shortened V by 2 bases and J by 5 bases, and 10 bases separated the two germline ends. Written as DNA, the CDR3 is TGTGCCAGCAGTTTAAATAGGCCAGATAATTCACCCCTCCACTTT. Encoded protein: CASSLNRPDNSPLHF.

This clonotype has only a few counts. This chain uses TRBV20-1 with TRBJ1-1; D is uncertain. Trimming stripped 0 bases from V and 5 bases from J, with 10 bases between. CDR1 and CDR2 from the germline V gene are DFQATT and SNEGSKA (reference sequence). The CDR3 is 13 residues long. CDR3: CSARDPRRTEAFF. The CDR3 region has the DNA TGCAGTGCTAGAGATCCCAGGCGGACTGAAGCTTTCTTT.

This rearrangement joins TRBV3-1 to TRBJ2-7; perhaps TRBD2 as D (7 bases). The CDR3 is 12 amino acids. Germline V gene data show CDR1 as LGHDT and CDR2 as YNNKEL (reference sequence). Trimming shortened V by 6 bases and J by 6 bases, and 12 bases separated the two germline ends. The CDR3 DNA reads as TGTGCCAGCAGGGGGGGGGCCTTCGAGCAGTACTTC. Its protein is CASRGGAFEQYF.

V is TRBV7-2 and J is TRBJ2-1; D is possibly TRBD2 (6 bases). Between the trimmed V and J ends, which lost 1 base and 6 bases, there was a span of 16 bases. The CDR3 loop spans 16 amino acids. The germline CDR1 and CDR2 sequences are SGHTA and FQGNSA. The DNA for the CDR3 is TGTGCCAGCAGCTTAGGAGGTCGGGGGTCGCTCAATGAGCAGTTCTTC. Translating it yields CASSLGGRGSLNEQFF.

The chain recombines TRBV4-2 with TRBJ2-1; weak D call: TRBD2 (5 bases). This CDR3 is 13 amino acids long. From germline, CDR1 is LGHNA and CDR2 YNFKEQ. Trimming removed 0 bases at V and 9 bases at J, with 9 bases between. The CDR3 DNA reads TGTGCCAGCAGCCAAGATCGGGATTTTGAGCAGTTCTTC. It codes for CASSQDRDFEQFF.

J is TRBJ2-7 and V is TRBV15; 7 bases align to TRBD1. The germline V gene encodes CDR1 LNHNV and CDR2 YYDKDF (reference sequence). Trimming at V came to 0 bases and at J to 7 bases, leaving 9 bases not matched to a gene. The CDR3 is 15 residues long. CDR3 DNA sequence: TGTGCCACCAGCAGAGATCGTTCGACAGGGTCGGAGCAGTACTTC. This codes for CATSRDRSTGSEQYF.